This TCR beta chain comes out of a study of shared clonotypes between healthy human individuals. Every donor was a Caucasian adult from Nashville, Tennessee. Measured with immunoSEQ multiplex PCR; TCRdb has only the in-frame clones, and not every one. The top ten clones hold 0.35% to 0.5% of a sample with some 2.3 million clones, 80% to 95% of them seen once. Source material: naive CD4+ T cells from PBMCs. Subset given: CD45RA+ positively selected. The sequence was obtained from a man aged 18 to 35 in good health. Some clones in this sample may be carry-over from other donors' samples.

Here the CDR3 DNA reads TGTGCCAGCAGCCCCCTGGACAGGAGAGAGGAAAAACTGTTTTTT. Its protein product is CASSPLDRREEKLFF. The V call is TRBV6-6, the J call TRBJ1-4; 7 positions agree with TRBD1. Germline V gene lookup returns CDR1 MNHNY and CDR2 SVGAGI (reference sequence). Trimming cost V 6 bases and J 8 bases; bases outside gene matches: 12. The CDR3 contains 15 residues.